One sample yielded the 21 T cell receptor beta chains listed below, sequenced in a study of Ad26.COV2.S vaccination and SARS-CoV-2 variants. The table came from immunoSEQ multiplex PCR; TCRdb's copy has only in-frame clones and leaves some out. The sample has 87,000 or so clones; less than 85% are singletons. The sequences come from peripheral blood, collected after recovery from COVID-19. The receptors originated from a human donor who had recovered from COVID-19.

CDR3 residues: CASSDRLKQYF. The CDR3 DNA follows: TGTGCCAGCAGTGACCGGCTGAAGCAGTACTTC. This chain joins TRBV9 and TRBJ2-7; D not resolved. V lost 5 bases, J lost 8 bases, and 11 bases lay in between. The CDR3 contains 11 residues. The germline CDR1 and CDR2 sequences are SGDLS and YYNGEE.

The chain is built from TRBV27 and TRBJ1-1; possibly TRBD1 for D (6 bases). CDR1 is MNHEY, CDR2 SMNVEV, per germline (reference sequence). This CDR3 is 19 amino acids long. V lost 3 bases and J 0 bases, leaving 23 bases between the germline ends. CDR3: CASSFAGGDWEAMNTEAFF. The CDR3 DNA reads as TGTGCCAGCAGTTTTGCTGGGGGCGATTGGGAGGCTATGAACACTGAAGCTTTCTTT.

The chain uses TRBV6-2 or TRBV6-3 and TRBJ1-5; D may be TRBD1 (5 bases). CDR1 and CDR2 (germline): MNHEY, SVGEGT. V was trimmed by 5 bases and J by 3 bases, leaving 26 bases between them. There are 19 residues in the CDR3. CDR3 in amino acids: CASSKQVGGLDPNNQPQHF. In DNA form, the CDR3 reads TGTGCCAGCAGTAAACAGGTTGGGGGATTGGACCCCAACAATCAGCCCCAGCATTTT.

The chain carries TRBV28 and TRBJ1-1; the D is unclear. This CDR3 has 15 amino acids. Germline values: CDR1 MDHEN, CDR2 SYDVKM. V dropped 5 bases and J dropped 0 bases, with 13 bases sitting between them. The CDR3 sequence: CASSEIRGMNTEAFF. The CDR3 nucleotides are TGTGCCAGCAGTGAAATCCGGGGTATGAACACTGAAGCTTTCTTT.

The chain couples TRBV11-2 to TRBJ2-7, with 7 nucleotides matching TRBD2. This CDR3 has 12 amino acids. Looked up from germline, CDR1 is SGHAT and CDR2 is FQNNGV. V lost 7 bases and J lost 2; bases outside the gene matches: 2. CDR3 amino acids: CASNGLAYEQYF. The CDR3 nucleotides are TGTGCCAGCAACGGACTAGCCTACGAGCAGTACTTC.

This clone came up once. The CDR3 protein is CASSPIRPVLGNTGELFF. CDR3 nucleotides: TGTGCCAGCAGTCCCATCCGCCCGGTCTTGGGGAACACCGGGGAGCTGTTTTTT. V is TRBV27 and J is TRBJ2-2; the D is unclear. Trimming took off 5 bases at V and 1 base at J, with 20 bases between the two ends. The CDR3 extends over 18 amino acids. CDR1 is MNHEY and CDR2 is SMNVEV in the germline V gene (reference sequence).

This clone has just a few counts. The chain carries TRBV7-9 and TRBJ2-7; no clear D gene. The V gene's germline CDR1 is SEHNR and CDR2 FQNEAQ (reference sequence). This CDR3 has 12 amino acids. The V end was cut by 5 bases, the J end by 4 bases, with 9 bases between. CDR3 amino acids: CASSTDVYEQYF. CDR3 nucleotide sequence: TGTGCCAGCAGCACCGACGTATACGAGCAGTACTTC.

This chain joins TRBV7-6 and TRBJ2-2; 13 bases are shared with TRBD2. The CDR3 contains 19 residues. The V gene's germline CDR1 is SGHVS and CDR2 FNYEAQ. V lost 5 bases and J lost 6; bases outside the gene matches: 15. In DNA, the CDR3 is TGTGCCAGCAGCAAACGGACTAGCGGGAGTATCGCAGAGGCCGGGGAGCTGTTTTTT. Protein sequence: CASSKRTSGSIAEAGELFF.

This clone was observed a single time. The rearrangement uses TRBV11-3 and TRBJ2-4, with 7 bases matching TRBD2. The CDR3 runs to 14 residues. Germline V gene data show CDR1 as SGHNT and CDR2 as YENEEA. The J segment lost 9 bases and the V segment lost 5 bases, leaving 10 bases of the junction unmatched. In DNA form, the CDR3 reads TGTGCCAGCAGCCCAACGACTAGCTGGGCCATTCAGTACTTC. Its protein product is CASSPTTSWAIQYF.

V is TRBV12-3 or TRBV12-4 and J is TRBJ1-1; D gene ambiguous. V shed 4 bases and J shed 2 bases, with 5 bases lying between them. The CDR3 consists of 12 residues. The CDR3 protein is CASSSANTEAFF. The CDR3 DNA reads TGTGCCAGCAGTTCCGCCAACACTGAAGCTTTCTTT.

The V call is TRBV5-1, the J call TRBJ2-3; D is ambiguous. CDR3 length: 13 amino acids. Trimming pared 4 bases from V and 5 bases from J, leaving 11 bases between. From germline, CDR1 is SGHRS and CDR2 YFSETQ. The CDR3 bases are TGCGCCAGCAGCCGTGCTAGGGAAGATACGCAGTATTTT. It codes for CASSRAREDTQYF.

This clone appeared once. The CDR3: CASSLDRLVGIAGGYNEQFF. As DNA, the CDR3 is TGTGCCAGCAGCTTAGATAGGTTGGTTGGAATAGCGGGAGGCTACAATGAGCAGTTCTTC. J is TRBJ2-1 and V is TRBV11-2; TRBD2 agrees at 10 bases. The length of the CDR3 is 20 residues. The junction had 14 bases not matched to a gene; V was cut back by 0 bases and J by 3 bases. The germline V gene has CDR1 SGHAT and CDR2 FQNNGV.

This rearrangement joins TRBV4-3 to TRBJ2-1; 12 bases line up with TRBD2. Germline lookup yields CDR1 LGHNA and CDR2 YSLEER. Losses at the gene ends were 1 base for V and 8 bases for J; bases not matched to a gene: 3. This CDR3 is built from 15 residues. The CDR3 coding sequence is TGCGCCAGCAGCCAAGGACTAGCGGGAGTGCATGAGCAGTTCTTC. Its translation: CASSQGLAGVHEQFF.

The chain employs TRBV28 and TRBJ2-2; 9 bases line up with TRBD1. The length of the CDR3 is 15 residues. J lost 5 bases, V lost 3 bases, and 4 bases had no gene match. Germline V gives CDR1 MDHEN, CDR2 SYDVKM. This chain's CDR3 is CASSFGDRVTGELFF. In nucleotides, the CDR3 is TGTGCCAGCAGTTTTGGGGACAGGGTAACCGGGGAGCTGTTTTTT.

The gene calls are TRBV24-1 and TRBJ2-2; 8 nucleotides match TRBD1. The CDR3 runs 15 residues. J was trimmed by 7 bases and V by 4 bases; bases with no gene match: 7. Germline V gene data show CDR1 as KGHDR and CDR2 as SFDVKD. The CDR3 here is CATSELGQGGGELFF. As DNA, the CDR3 is TGTGCCACCAGTGAACTAGGACAGGGCGGCGGGGAGCTGTTTTTT.

The rearrangement uses TRBV6-1 and TRBJ1-1; the D gene is possibly TRBD1 (5 bases). The CDR3 spans 16 residues. Trimming shortened V by 4 bases and J by 5 bases, and 20 bases separated the two germline ends. Germline V lookup: CDR1 MNHNS, CDR2 SASEGT. The DNA for the CDR3 is TGTGCCAGCAGTGTACCTGGGGGAAAGGGTCCAACTGAAGCTTTCTTT. It translates to CASSVPGGKGPTEAFF.

This chain joins TRBV18 and TRBJ2-1; D is unresolved. In germline, CDR1 is KGHSH, CDR2 LQKENI. This CDR3 region has 13 residues. V lost 2 bases and J 0 bases, leaving 2 bases between the germline ends. The CDR3 region has the DNA TGTGCCAGCTCACCAAGCTCCTACAATGAGCAGTTCTTC. Its translation: CASSPSSYNEQFF.

The V call is TRBV6-6, the J call TRBJ2-1; 8 positions agree with TRBD2. The CDR3 totals 16 residues. Germline CDR1 and CDR2: MNHNY and SVGAGI (reference sequence). V lost 8 bases, J lost 6 bases, and 15 bases stayed unmatched. Written as DNA, the CDR3 is TGTGCCAGCTGCTCAGTTTCCTGGACTAGCTCCAATGAGCAGTTCTTC. Translating gives CASCSVSWTSSNEQFF.

This chain connects TRBV7-9 to TRBJ2-5, with 7 positions matching TRBD1. Germline V gives CDR1 SEHNR, CDR2 FQNEAQ (reference sequence). The CDR3 consists of 16 residues. V dropped 2 bases and J dropped 0; count of bases not matched to a gene: 6. This CDR3 is CASSLQGGSYQETQYF. The CDR3 nucleotides are TGTGCCAGCAGCTTACAAGGGGGCTCGTACCAAGAGACCCAGTACTTC.

The chain carries TRBV18 and TRBJ1-3; possibly TRBD1 for D (5 bases). This CDR3 is 18 amino acids long. In germline, CDR1 is KGHSH, CDR2 LQKENI. V lost 2 bases to trimming and J lost 4 bases, with 21 bases between them. DNA of the CDR3: TGTGCCAGCTCACCAACCCCTACTACGGGGGGACTCGGAAACACCATATATTTT. Translation: CASSPTPTTGGLGNTIYF.

The chain uses TRBV7-6 and TRBJ2-5; D is uncertain. The germline gives CDR1 SGHVS, CDR2 FNYEAQ. CDR3 length: 15 residues. Trimming took off 2 bases at V and 2 bases at J, with 12 bases between the two ends. In DNA form, the CDR3 reads TGTGCCAGCAGCTTATTGTTGGCTTTACAAGAGACCCAGTACTTC. Translated: CASSLLLALQETQYF.